One and the same sample provided the 2 T cell receptor beta chains below, sequenced in a study of T-cell memory formation after mild COVID-19. TCRdb reprocessed the 5' RACE reads via MiXCR and lists one record per CDR3 protein. This table has 150,000 to 200,000 distinct CDR3 sequences, around 13% appearing once. The specimen sequenced was PBMCs or a T cell subset sorted from them (not recorded which). All receptors derive from a man aged 18 to 30 who had mild COVID-19 (a few samples of this study predate the infection). Cell type and time point are not known.

The table lists this clonotype with a few counts. The genes are TRBV14 and TRBJ2-7; D ambiguous. Germline loops: CDR1 SGHDN, CDR2 FVKESK. Trimming shortened V by 4 bases and J by 7 bases, and 11 bases separated the two germline ends. The CDR3 extends over 12 amino acids. The CDR3 here is CASSRQSREQYF. As DNA, the CDR3 is TGTGCCAGCAGCCGTCAGTCGCGAGAGCAGTACTTC.

This clonotype was picked up many times. This sequence joins TRBV7-9 and TRBJ1-6; 7 positions agree with TRBD1. The germline V gene encodes CDR1 SEHNR and CDR2 FQNEAQ (reference sequence). With 1 base clipped from V and 7 bases from J, the junction kept 1 base outside the gene matches. This CDR3 has 14 amino acids. CDR3 DNA sequence: TGTGCCAGCAGCTTAGAGACAGGGAATTCACCCCTCCACTTT. Its translation is CASSLETGNSPLHF.